The sequence of this T cell receptor (beta chain) was determined in a study of cytomegalovirus exposure and HLA in healthy donors. As for the study in general: Early released data had roughly 81 million unique TCRs, all coming from HLA-typed donors. Study-wide findings and caveats: In a later analysis, V- and J-gene trimming of beta chains associated with a DCLRE1C missense variant, replicated independently. Per published accounts, TCR beta sequences correctly predicted the HLA-A and HLA-B alleles of most subjects.

Primers for the PCR totalled 60 Vbeta and 13 Jbeta. The data were produced by immunoSEQ multiplex PCR, yet TCRdb's version contains in-frame clones alone and is incomplete. The data contain 150,000 to 200,000 clones, approximately 80% of them singletons. Note on this clone: Antigen specificity is unknown.

Sequenced: PBMCs. The origin of this receptor is a woman aged 40 to 50 in good health and CMV-seronegative.

CDR3 bases: TGCGCCAGCAGCCAAGATAATTCGGCGGGGGAGGTCAAAAACATTCAGTACTTC. Its translation is CASSQDNSAGEVKNIQYF. This chain joins TRBV4-1 and TRBJ2-4, with 7 positions matching TRBD2. There are 18 residues in the CDR3. V dropped 0 bases and J dropped 3; count of bases not matched to a gene: 11. Germline V gene data show CDR1 as MGHRA and CDR2 as YSYEKL.